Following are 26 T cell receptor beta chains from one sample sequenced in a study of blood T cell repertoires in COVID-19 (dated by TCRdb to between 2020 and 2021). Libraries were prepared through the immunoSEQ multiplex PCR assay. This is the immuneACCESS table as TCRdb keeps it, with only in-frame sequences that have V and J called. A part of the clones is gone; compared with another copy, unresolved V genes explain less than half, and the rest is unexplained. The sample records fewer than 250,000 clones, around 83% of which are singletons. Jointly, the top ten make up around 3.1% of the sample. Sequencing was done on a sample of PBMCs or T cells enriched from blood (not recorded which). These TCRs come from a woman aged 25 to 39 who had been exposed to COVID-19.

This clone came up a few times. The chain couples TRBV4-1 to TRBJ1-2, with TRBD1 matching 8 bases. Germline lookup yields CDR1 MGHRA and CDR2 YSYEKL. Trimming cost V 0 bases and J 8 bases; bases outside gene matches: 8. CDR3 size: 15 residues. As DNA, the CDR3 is TGCGCCAGCAGCCAAGACCGGGGCAGGGGGCACGGCTACACCTTC. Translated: CASSQDRGRGHGYTF.

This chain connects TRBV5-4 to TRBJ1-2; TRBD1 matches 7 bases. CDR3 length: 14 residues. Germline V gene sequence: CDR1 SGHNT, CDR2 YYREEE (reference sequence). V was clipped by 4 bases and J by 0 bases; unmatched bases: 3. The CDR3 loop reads CASSRDSPNYGYTF. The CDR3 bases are TGTGCCAGCAGCCGGGACAGCCCTAACTATGGCTACACCTTC.

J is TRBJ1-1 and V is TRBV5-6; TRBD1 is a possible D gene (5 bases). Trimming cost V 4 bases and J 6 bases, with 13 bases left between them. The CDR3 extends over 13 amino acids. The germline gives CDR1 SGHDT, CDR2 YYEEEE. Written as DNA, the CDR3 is TGTGCCAGCAGCCCAGGGCGTCGGTCTGAAGCTTTCTTT. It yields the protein CASSPGRRSEAFF.

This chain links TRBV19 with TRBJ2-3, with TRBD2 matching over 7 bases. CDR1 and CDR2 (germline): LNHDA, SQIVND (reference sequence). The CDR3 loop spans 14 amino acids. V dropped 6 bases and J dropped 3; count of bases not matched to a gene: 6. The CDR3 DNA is TGTGCCAGTAGCCGGACTAGAGGGACAGATACGCAGTATTTT. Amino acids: CASSRTRGTDTQYF.

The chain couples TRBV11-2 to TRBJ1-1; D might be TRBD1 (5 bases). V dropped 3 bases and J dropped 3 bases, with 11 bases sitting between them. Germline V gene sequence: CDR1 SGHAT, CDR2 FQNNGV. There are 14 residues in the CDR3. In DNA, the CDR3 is TGTGCCAGCAGCTTGTGGGGGAGGGACACTGAAGCTTTCTTT. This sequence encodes CASSLWGRDTEAFF. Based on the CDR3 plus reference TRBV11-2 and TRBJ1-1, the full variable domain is EAGVAQSPRYKIIEKRQSVAFWCNPISGHATLYWYQQILGQGPKLLIQFQNNGVVDDSQLPKDRFSAERLKGVDSTLKIQPAKLEDSAVYLCASSLWGRDTEAFFGQGTRLTVV.

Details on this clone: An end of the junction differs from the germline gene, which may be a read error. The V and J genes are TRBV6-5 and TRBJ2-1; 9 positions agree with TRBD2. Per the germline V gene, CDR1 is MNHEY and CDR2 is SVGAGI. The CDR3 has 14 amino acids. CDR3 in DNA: TGTGCCACCGCGGGGGGGCATTCCTCCAATGAGCAGTTCTTC. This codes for CATAGGHSSNEQFF.

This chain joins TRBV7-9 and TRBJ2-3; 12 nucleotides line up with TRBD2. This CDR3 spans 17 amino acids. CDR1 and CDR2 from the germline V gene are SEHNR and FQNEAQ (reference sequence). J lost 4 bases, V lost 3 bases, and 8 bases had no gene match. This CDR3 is CASSFPRTSGAPDTQYF. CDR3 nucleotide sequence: TGTGCCAGCAGCTTCCCTCGGACTAGCGGGGCCCCAGATACGCAGTATTTT. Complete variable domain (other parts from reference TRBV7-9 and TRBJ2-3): DTGVSQNPRHKITKRGQNVTFRCDPISEHNRLYWYRQTLGQGPEFLTYFQNEAQLEKSRLLSDRFSAERPKGSFSTLEIQRTEQGDSAMYLCASSFPRTSGAPDTQYFGPGTRLTVL.

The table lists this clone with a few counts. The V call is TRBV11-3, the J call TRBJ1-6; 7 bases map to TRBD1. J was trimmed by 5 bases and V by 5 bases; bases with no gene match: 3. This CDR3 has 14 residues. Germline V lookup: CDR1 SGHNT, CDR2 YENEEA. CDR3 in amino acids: CASSRQGDNSPLHF. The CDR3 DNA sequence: TGTGCCAGCAGCCGACAGGGCGATAATTCACCCCTCCACTTT.

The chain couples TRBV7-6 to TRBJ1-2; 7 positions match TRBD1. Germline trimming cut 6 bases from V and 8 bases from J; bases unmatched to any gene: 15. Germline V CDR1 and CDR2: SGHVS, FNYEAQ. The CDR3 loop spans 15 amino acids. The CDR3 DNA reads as TGTGCCAGCAGTCCAGAGACCACAGGGGAAGGGGGCTACACCTTC. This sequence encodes CASSPETTGEGGYTF.

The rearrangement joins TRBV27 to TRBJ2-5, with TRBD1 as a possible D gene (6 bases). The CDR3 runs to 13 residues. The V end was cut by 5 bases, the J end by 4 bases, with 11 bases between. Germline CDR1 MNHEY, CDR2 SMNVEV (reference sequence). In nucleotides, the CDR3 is TGTGCCAGCAGTCACAGGGAAGGAGAGACCCAGTACTTC. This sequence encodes CASSHREGETQYF.

The CDR3: CASSEDKGAGGYTF. CDR3 in DNA: TGTGCCAGCAGTGAAGATAAGGGGGCGGGAGGCTACACCTTC. J is TRBJ1-2 and V is TRBV6-1, with 7 bases lining up with TRBD1. The CDR3 is 14 residues long. V was pared by 1 base and J by 8 bases, with 7 bases of the junction left unmatched. The germline CDR1 and CDR2 sequences are MNHNS and SASEGT.

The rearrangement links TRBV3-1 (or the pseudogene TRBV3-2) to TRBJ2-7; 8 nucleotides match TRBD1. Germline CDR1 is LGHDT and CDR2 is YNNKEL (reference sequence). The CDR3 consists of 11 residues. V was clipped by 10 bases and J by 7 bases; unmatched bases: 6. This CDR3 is CAISRGREQYF. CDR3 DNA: TGTGCCATCTCCAGGGGGCGAGAGCAGTACTTC.

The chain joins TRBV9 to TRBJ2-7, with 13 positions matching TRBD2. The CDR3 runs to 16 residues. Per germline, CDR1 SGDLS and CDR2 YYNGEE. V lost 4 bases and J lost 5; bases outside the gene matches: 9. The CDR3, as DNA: TGTGCCAGCAGCTCACTAGCGGGGGGGCCCTGGAACGAGCAGTACTTC. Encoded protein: CASSSLAGGPWNEQYF.

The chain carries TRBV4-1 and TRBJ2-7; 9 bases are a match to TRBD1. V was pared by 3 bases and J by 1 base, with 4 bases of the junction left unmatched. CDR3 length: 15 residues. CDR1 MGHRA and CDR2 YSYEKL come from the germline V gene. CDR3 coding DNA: TGCGCCAGCAGCCAGGGGACAGGGAAATCCTACGAGCAGTACTTC. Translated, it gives CASSQGTGKSYEQYF.

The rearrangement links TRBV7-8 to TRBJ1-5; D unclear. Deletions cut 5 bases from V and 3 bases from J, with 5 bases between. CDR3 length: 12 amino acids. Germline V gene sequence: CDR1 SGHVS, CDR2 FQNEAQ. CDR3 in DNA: TGTGCCAGCAGCCCACTCAATCAGCCCCAGCATTTT. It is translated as CASSPLNQPQHF.

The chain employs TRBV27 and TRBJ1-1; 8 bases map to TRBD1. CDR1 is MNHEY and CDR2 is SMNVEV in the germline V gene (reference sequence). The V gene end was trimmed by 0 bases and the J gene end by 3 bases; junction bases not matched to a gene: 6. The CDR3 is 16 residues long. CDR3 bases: TGTGCCAGCAGTTTATCGAGCGGACAGGGCTACACTGAAGCTTTCTTT. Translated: CASSLSSGQGYTEAFF.

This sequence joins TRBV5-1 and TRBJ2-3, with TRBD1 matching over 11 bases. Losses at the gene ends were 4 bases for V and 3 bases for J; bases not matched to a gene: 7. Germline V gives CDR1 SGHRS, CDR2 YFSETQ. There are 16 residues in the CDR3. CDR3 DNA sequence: TGCGCCAGCAGCCTGCCCGGACAGGGGGCTACAGATACGCAGTATTTT. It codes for CASSLPGQGATDTQYF.

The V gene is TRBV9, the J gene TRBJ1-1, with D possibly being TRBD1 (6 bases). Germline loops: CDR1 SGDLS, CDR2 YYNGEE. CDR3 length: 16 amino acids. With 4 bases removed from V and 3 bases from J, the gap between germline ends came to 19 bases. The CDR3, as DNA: TGTGCCAGCAGCCCCTGGGGGGGGGCTGGGGACACTGAAGCTTTCTTT. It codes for CASSPWGGAGDTEAFF. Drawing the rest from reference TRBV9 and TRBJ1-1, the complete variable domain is DSGVTQTPKHLITATGQRVTLRCSPRSGDLSVYWYQQSLDQGLQFLIQYYNGEERAKGNILERFSAQQFPDLHSELNLSSLELGDSALYFCASSPWGGAGDTEAFFGQGTRLTVV.

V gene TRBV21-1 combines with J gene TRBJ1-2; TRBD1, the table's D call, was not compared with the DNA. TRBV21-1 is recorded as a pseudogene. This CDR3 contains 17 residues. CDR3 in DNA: TGTGCCAGCAGCAAAGGGGACAGGGCTCTAGCTAACTATGGCTACACCTTC. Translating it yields CASSKGDRALANYGYTF.

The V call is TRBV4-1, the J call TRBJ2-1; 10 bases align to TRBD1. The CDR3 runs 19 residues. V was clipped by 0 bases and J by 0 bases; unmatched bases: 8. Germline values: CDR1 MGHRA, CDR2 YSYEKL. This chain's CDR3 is CASSQDDRGLGSSYNEQFF. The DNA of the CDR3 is TGCGCCAGCAGCCAAGATGACAGGGGGCTTGGGAGCTCCTACAATGAGCAGTTCTTC.

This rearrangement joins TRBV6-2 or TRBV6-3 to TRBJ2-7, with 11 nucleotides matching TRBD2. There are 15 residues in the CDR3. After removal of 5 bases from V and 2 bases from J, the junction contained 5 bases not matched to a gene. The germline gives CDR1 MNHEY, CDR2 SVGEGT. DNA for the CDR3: TGTGCCAGCAGTGACCTAGCGGGGGGACCCTACGAGCAGTACTTC. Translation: CASSDLAGGPYEQYF.

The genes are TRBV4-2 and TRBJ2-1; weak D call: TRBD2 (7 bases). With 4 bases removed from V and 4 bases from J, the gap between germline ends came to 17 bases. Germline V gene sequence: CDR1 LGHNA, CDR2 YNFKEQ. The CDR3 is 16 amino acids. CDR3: CASSRPIGGAYNEQFF. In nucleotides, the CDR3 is TGTGCCAGCAGCCGACCAATTGGGGGGGCATACAATGAGCAGTTCTTC.

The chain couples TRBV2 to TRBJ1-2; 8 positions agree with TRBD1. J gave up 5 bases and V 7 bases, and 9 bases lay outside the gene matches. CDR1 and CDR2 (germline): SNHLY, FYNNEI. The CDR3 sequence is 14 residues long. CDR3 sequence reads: CASTSGQGRYGYTF. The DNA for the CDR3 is TGTGCCAGCACCTCAGGACAGGGAAGATATGGCTACACCTTC.

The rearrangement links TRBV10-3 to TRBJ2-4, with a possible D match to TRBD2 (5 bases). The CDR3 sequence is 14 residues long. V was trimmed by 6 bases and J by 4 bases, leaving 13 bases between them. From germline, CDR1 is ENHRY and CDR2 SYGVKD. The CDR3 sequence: CAIRSGNQKNIQYF. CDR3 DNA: TGTGCCATCAGATCCGGGAACCAGAAAAACATTCAGTACTTC.

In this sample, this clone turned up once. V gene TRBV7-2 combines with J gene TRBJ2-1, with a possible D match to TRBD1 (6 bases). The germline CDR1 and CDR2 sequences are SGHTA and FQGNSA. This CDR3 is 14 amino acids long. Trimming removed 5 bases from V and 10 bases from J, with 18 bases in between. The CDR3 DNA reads TGTGCCAGCAGCATCCCCCGAATCGGGACAGAGCAGTTCTTC. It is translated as CASSIPRIGTEQFF.

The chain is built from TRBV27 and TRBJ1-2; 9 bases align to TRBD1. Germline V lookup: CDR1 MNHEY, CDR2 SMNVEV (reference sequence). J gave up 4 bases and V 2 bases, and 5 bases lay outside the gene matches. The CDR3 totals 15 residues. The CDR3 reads CASSLRGTGFYGYTF. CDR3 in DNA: TGTGCCAGCAGTTTAAGGGGGACAGGGTTCTATGGCTACACCTTC.